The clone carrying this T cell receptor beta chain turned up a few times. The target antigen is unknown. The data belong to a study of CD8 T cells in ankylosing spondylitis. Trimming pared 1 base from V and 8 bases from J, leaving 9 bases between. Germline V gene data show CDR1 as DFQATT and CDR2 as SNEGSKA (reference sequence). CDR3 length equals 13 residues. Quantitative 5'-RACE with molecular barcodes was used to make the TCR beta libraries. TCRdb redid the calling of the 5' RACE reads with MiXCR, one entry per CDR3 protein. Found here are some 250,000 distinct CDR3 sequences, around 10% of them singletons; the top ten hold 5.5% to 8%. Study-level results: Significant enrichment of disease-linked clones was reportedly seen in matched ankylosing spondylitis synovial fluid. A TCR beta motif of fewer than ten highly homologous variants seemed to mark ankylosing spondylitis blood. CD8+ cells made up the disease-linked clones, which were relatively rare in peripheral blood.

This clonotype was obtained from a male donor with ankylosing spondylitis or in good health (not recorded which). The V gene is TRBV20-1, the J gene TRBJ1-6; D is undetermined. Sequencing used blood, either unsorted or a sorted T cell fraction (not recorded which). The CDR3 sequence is CSARASVHSPLHF. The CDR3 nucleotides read TGCAGTGCTAGAGCATCCGTCCATTCACCCCTCCACTTT.